This passage covers 16 T cell receptor beta chains from one sample sequenced in a study of cytomegalovirus exposure and HLA in healthy donors. PCR used 60 Vbeta primers and 13 Jbeta primers. TCRdb's copy holds only in-frame clones and misses some; the assay was immunoSEQ multiplex PCR. The profile covers 50,000 to 75,000 clones, with about 80% appearing a single time and about 4% taken by the ten largest. The specimen was PBMCs. The receptors stem from a woman between 40 and 50 years old in good health and CMV-seronegative.

V is TRBV7-6 and J is TRBJ1-5; D unresolved. Germline CDR1 and CDR2: SGHVS and FNYEAQ. V was pared by 5 bases and J by 2 bases, with 13 bases between. This CDR3 is built from 15 residues. DNA of the CDR3: TGTGCCAGCAGCCTACAAAGCGGGGGCAATCAGCCCCAGCATTTT. It encodes CASSLQSGGNQPQHF.

V usage is TRBV28 and J usage is TRBJ1-3; 8 bases agree with TRBD1. Germline values: CDR1 MDHEN, CDR2 SYDVKM. The CDR3 is 16 residues long. The CDR3 DNA reads as TGTGCGTCAGGGGGCACAGGAAGGAGATCTGGAAACACCATATATTTT. Encoded protein: CASGGTGRRSGNTIYF.

This chain links TRBV6-1 with TRBJ1-2; D is unresolved. CDR3 length equals 12 residues. The germline CDR1 and CDR2 sequences are MNHNS and SASEGT. V was clipped by 6 bases and J by 7 bases, with 12 bases between them. CDR3 amino acids: CASRVGQVGYTF. CDR3 DNA sequence: TGTGCCAGCAGGGTGGGCCAGGTTGGCTACACCTTC.

The DNA of the CDR3 is TGTGCCAGCAGCCGGACAGGTCAAGAGACCCAGTACTTC. Protein sequence: CASSRTGQETQYF. This chain connects TRBV7-9 to TRBJ2-5, with TRBD1 matching 7 bases. The junction had 2 bases not matched to a gene; V was cut back by 5 bases and J by 2 bases. The CDR3 consists of 13 residues. Germline CDR1 and CDR2: SEHNR and FQNEAQ (reference sequence).

The chain is built from TRBV28 and TRBJ1-4; 9 bases are a match to TRBD1. V gave up 8 bases and J gave up 3 bases; unmatched junction bases: 7. There are 15 residues in the CDR3. Germline values: CDR1 MDHEN, CDR2 SYDVKM. CDR3 in amino acids: CASGPGQGPNEKLFF. The CDR3 DNA follows: TGTGCCAGCGGCCCAGGACAGGGGCCTAATGAAAAACTGTTTTTT.

The chain joins TRBV27 to TRBJ2-1, with 8 positions matching TRBD2. The V segment lost 1 base and the J segment 9 bases; nucleotides outside the gene matches: 17. The V gene's germline CDR1 is MNHEY and CDR2 SMNVEV (reference sequence). The CDR3 is 18 amino acids. This CDR3 reads CASSLWGLAGTARSEQFF. CDR3 coding DNA: TGTGCCAGCAGTTTATGGGGCTTAGCGGGGACTGCTCGGAGTGAGCAGTTCTTC.

V gene TRBV2 combines with J gene TRBJ2-3; maybe TRBD2 (6 bases). Germline V gene sequence: CDR1 SNHLY, CDR2 FYNNEI. The V end was cut by 8 bases, the J end by 2 bases, with 14 bases between. The CDR3 is made up of 14 amino acids. CDR3 protein: CASGRDALTDTQYF. CDR3 nucleotide sequence: TGTGCCAGCGGGCGGGACGCGCTCACAGATACGCAGTATTTT.

V is TRBV11-3 and J is TRBJ2-5; maybe TRBD2 (5 bases). Between the trimmed V and J ends, which lost 1 base and 4 bases, there was a span of 7 bases. Germline V CDR1 and CDR2: SGHNT, YENEEA. The CDR3 is made up of 13 amino acids. The CDR3 reads CASSLGLRETQYF. DNA for the CDR3: TGTGCCAGCAGCTTAGGACTACGAGAGACCCAGTACTTC.

V gene TRBV6-5 combines with J gene TRBJ2-2; TRBD2 matches 13 bases. The V gene's germline CDR1 is MNHEY and CDR2 SVGAGI. There are 15 residues in the CDR3. V was pared by 7 bases and J by 10 bases, with 9 bases of the junction left unmatched. The DNA of the CDR3 is TGTGCCAGCACCCCGGGACTAGCGGGGTTTCAGGAGCTGTTTTTT. This translates into CASTPGLAGFQELFF.

The V and J genes are TRBV28 and TRBJ1-3; tentative D call: TRBD1 (5 bases). Germline V gives CDR1 MDHEN, CDR2 SYDVKM. Trimming removed 3 bases from V and 4 bases from J, with 10 bases in between. The length of the CDR3 is 14 residues. For the CDR3, the DNA is TGTGCCAGCAGTTTCCAAGGGGCAGGAAACACCATATATTTT. This codes for CASSFQGAGNTIYF.

This chain links TRBV10-1 with TRBJ2-5; 8 bases line up with TRBD2. This CDR3 is built from 16 residues. The germline V gene encodes CDR1 WNHNN and CDR2 SYGVQD (reference sequence). Losses at the gene ends were 4 bases for V and 5 bases for J; bases not matched to a gene: 12. The CDR3 here is CASSAASGWPKETQYF. The CDR3 DNA reads TGCGCCAGCAGTGCAGCTAGCGGGTGGCCGAAGGAGACCCAGTACTTC.

This clone was counted a few times. This sequence joins TRBV19 and TRBJ2-6, with unresolved D. From germline, CDR1 is LNHDA and CDR2 SQIVND (reference sequence). CDR3 length: 16 residues. V was shortened by 8 bases and J by 0 bases, with 14 bases between the two germline ends. In DNA form, the CDR3 reads TGTGCCAGTGCCCATACCCCAGTCTCTGGGGCCAACGTCCTGACTTTC. Translation gives CASAHTPVSGANVLTF.

The chain carries TRBV2 and TRBJ2-7, with D possibly TRBD2 on 5 matching bases. The CDR3 is 13 residues long. Germline-derived CDR1 and CDR2 are SNHLY and FYNNEI. Trimming took off 10 bases at V and 2 bases at J, with 15 bases between the two ends. In DNA form, the CDR3 reads TGTGCCACCGCACGGACTCAAGCCTACGAGCAGTACTTC. Translation: CATARTQAYEQYF.

The chain uses TRBV9 and TRBJ2-6, with 10 bases fitting TRBD2. V shed 0 bases, J shed 3 bases, and the junction held 9 bases outside the gene matches. Germline assignment: CDR1 SGDLS and CDR2 YYNGEE. This CDR3 is built from 19 residues. CDR3 nucleotides: TGTGCCAGCAGCGTAGCAATGTCCAGCGGGAGGGGTGGGGCCAACGTCCTGACTTTC. Translation: CASSVAMSSGRGGANVLTF.

This clone appeared a few times. The rearrangement uses TRBV9 and TRBJ2-5, with D maybe TRBD1 (5 bases). Germline V lookup: CDR1 SGDLS, CDR2 YYNGEE. Deletions cut 0 bases from V and 5 bases from J, with 14 bases between. The CDR3 spans 15 residues. The CDR3 DNA sequence: TGTGCCAGCAGCGTAGAGGGCAGGGTAAGGGAGACCCAGTACTTC. This gives the protein CASSVEGRVRETQYF.

V gene TRBV7-8 combines with J gene TRBJ2-7, with 7 positions matching TRBD2. The CDR3 has 13 amino acids. The junction had 3 bases not matched to a gene; V was cut back by 4 bases and J by 3 bases. From germline, CDR1 is SGHVS and CDR2 FQNEAQ. The CDR3 sequence is CASSWGLIYEQYF. The CDR3 nucleotides read TGTGCCAGCAGCTGGGGACTAATCTACGAGCAGTACTTC.